Presented here are 7 T cell receptor beta chains from one specimen sequenced in a study of TIL therapy for anti-PD-1-resistant metastatic lung cancer. This was the immunoSEQ v3 assay. The table came from immunoSEQ multiplex PCR; TCRdb's copy has only in-frame clones and leaves some out. The sample lists about 95,000 clones; 65% were seen once. The time point was: pre-treatment sample, taken before nivolumab and TIL therapy. Tumor tissue came from excised metastases, mostly pleural nodules or supraclavicular lymph nodes. Sequenced here: tumor tissue, sampled at baseline. These receptors all stem from a person between 30 and 80 years old with non-small cell lung cancer.

The V gene is TRBV5-6, the J gene TRBJ1-2; D is possibly TRBD1 (6 bases). From germline, CDR1 is SGHDT and CDR2 YYEEEE. The CDR3 is 14 amino acids. The V and J ends lost 3 bases and 6 bases respectively, with 15 bases between them. The CDR3 loop is CASSSVTGGDGYTF. DNA for the CDR3: TGTGCCAGCAGCTCTGTAACTGGGGGCGATGGCTACACCTTC.

This chain uses TRBV28 with TRBJ2-7; 7 bases fit TRBD1. This CDR3 is 14 amino acids long. CDR1 and CDR2 from the germline V gene are MDHEN and SYDVKM. J lost 5 bases, V lost 7 bases, and 11 bases had no gene match. The CDR3 sequence: CASTRQGIVHEQYF. CDR3 DNA: TGTGCCAGCACCCGACAGGGAATAGTCCACGAGCAGTACTTC. Using reference TRBV28 and TRBJ2-7 for the parts outside the CDR3, the full variable domain is DVKVTQSSRYLVKRTGEKVFLECVQDMDHENMFWYRQDPGLGLRLIYFSYDVKMKEKGDIPEGYSVSREKKERFSLILESASTNQTSMYLCASTRQGIVHEQYFGPGTRLTVT.

This clone showed up just a few times. The rearrangement links TRBV21-1 to TRBJ1-4. TRBV21-1 is noted as a pseudogene. The CDR3 totals 13 residues. The DNA for the CDR3 is TGTGCCAGCTTCGGGACCTTTAATGAAAAACTGTTTTTT. Translating it yields CASFGTFNEKLFF.

This clone appeared many times. J is TRBJ1-5 and V is TRBV28, with 9 bases identical to TRBD1. Germline CDR1 MDHEN, CDR2 SYDVKM. The CDR3 is made up of 14 amino acids. V was clipped by 6 bases and J by 6 bases; unmatched bases: 6. The CDR3 reads CASSLTGGGQPQHF. For the CDR3, the DNA is TGTGCCAGCAGCCTGACAGGGGGGGGTCAGCCCCAGCATTTT.

This chain joins TRBV20-1 and TRBJ1-6; D is unresolved. The CDR3 is 11 amino acids. CDR1 is DFQATT and CDR2 is SNEGSKA in the germline V gene (reference sequence). Trimming took off 1 base at V and 15 bases at J, with 10 bases between the two ends. CDR3: CSARGNRVLHF. The CDR3, as DNA: TGCAGTGCTAGAGGGAATAGGGTCCTCCACTTT.

In its sample, this clone was seen a few times. The chain carries TRBV15 and TRBJ1-3, with 9 bases identical to TRBD1. Looked up from germline, CDR1 is LNHNV and CDR2 is YYDKDF (reference sequence). V shed 3 bases and J 4 bases; nucleotides not matched to a gene: 7. The CDR3 loop spans 16 amino acids. This chain's CDR3 is CATSSTYRGPGNTIYF. The CDR3 DNA follows: TGTGCCACCAGCAGCACTTACAGGGGGCCGGGAAACACCATATATTTT.

This clone was seen just once. V usage is TRBV11-2 and J usage is TRBJ1-6; D uncertain. The CDR3 covers 12 residues. Trimming removed 4 bases from V and 5 bases from J, with 3 bases in between. Germline lookup yields CDR1 SGHAT and CDR2 FQNNGV. This CDR3 reads CASSSNNSPLHF. CDR3 bases: TGTGCCAGCAGCTCAAATAATTCACCCCTCCACTTT.